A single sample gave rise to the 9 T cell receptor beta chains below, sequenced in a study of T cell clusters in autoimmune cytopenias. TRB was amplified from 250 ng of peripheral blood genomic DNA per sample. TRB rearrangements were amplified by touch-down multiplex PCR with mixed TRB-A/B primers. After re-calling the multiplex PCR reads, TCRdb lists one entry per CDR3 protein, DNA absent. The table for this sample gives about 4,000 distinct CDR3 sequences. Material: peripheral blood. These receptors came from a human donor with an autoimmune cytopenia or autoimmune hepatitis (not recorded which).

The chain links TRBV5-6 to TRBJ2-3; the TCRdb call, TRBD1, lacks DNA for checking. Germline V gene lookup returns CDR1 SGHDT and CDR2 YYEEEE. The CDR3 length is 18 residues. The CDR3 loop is CASRETGAPDHRTDTQYF.

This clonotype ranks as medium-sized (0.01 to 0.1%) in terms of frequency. CDR3 in amino acids: CAWSVFRGGGKETQYF. This chain links TRBV30 with TRBJ2-5; the D call of TRBD1 rests on TCRdb alone, since no DNA is present to check it. The CDR3 sequence is 16 residues long. In germline, CDR1 is GTSNPN, CDR2 SVGIG (reference sequence).

Here the CDR3 reads CSARPGKGETQYF. The gene calls are TRBV20-1 and TRBJ2-5; TCRdb selects TRBD1, and the lack of DNA leaves this call unchecked. CDR1 is DFQATT and CDR2 is SNEGSKA in the germline V gene (reference sequence). The CDR3 has 13 amino acids.

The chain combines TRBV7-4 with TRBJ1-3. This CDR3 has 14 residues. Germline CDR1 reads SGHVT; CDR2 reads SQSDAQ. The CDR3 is CASSLVGSGNTIYF.

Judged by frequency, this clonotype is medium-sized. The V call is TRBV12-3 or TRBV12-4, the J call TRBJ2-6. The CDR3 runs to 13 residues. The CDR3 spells CASNLSGANVLTF.

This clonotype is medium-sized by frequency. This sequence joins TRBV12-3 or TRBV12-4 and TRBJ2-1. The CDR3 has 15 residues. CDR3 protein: CASRVSGSFIYEQFF.

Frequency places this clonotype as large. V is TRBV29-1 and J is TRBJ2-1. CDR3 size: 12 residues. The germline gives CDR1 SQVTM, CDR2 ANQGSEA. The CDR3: CSVEVSYNEQFF.

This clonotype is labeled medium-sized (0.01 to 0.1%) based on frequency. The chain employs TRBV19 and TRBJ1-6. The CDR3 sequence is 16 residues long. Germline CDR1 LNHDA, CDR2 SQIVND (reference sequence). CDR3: CASSRTKGEGHSPLHF.

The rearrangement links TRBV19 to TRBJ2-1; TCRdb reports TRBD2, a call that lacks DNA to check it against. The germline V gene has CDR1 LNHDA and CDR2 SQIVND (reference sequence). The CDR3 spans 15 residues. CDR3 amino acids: CASSQEREAYNEQFF.